The 14 T cell receptor beta chains listed next were all sequenced from one sample in a study of cytomegalovirus exposure and HLA in healthy donors. Primers: 60 Vbeta forward and 13 Jbeta reverse. The repertoire was sequenced with immunoSEQ multiplex PCR; TCRdb's copy has only in-frame clones and lacks some. The sample holds approximately 290,000 clones, about 80% seen once. The specimen sequenced was PBMCs. All receptors derive from a girl aged 2-9 years in good health and CMV-seronegative.

J is TRBJ2-1 and V is TRBV13; D is undetermined. The V end lost 1 base, the J end lost 9 bases, and 4 bases lay between the germline ends. The germline CDR1 and CDR2 sequences are PRHDT and FYEKMQ (reference sequence). The CDR3 sequence is 11 residues long. The CDR3 nucleotides are TGTGCCAGCAGCTTAGATAGTGAGCAGTTCTTC. It yields the protein CASSLDSEQFF.

The chain combines TRBV18 with TRBJ2-1; tentative D call: TRBD2 (6 bases). The CDR3 has 16 residues. Germline V lookup: CDR1 KGHSH, CDR2 LQKENI. Between the trimmed V and J ends, which lost 2 bases and 1 base, there was a span of 12 bases. Here the CDR3 reads CASSPSWGESYNEQFF. In nucleotides, the CDR3 is TGTGCCAGCTCACCAAGTTGGGGGGAGTCCTACAATGAGCAGTTCTTC.

V and J are TRBV7-2 and TRBJ2-3, with D possibly matching TRBD1 (6 bases). The V gene lost 5 bases and the J gene lost 2 bases, with 14 bases spanning the gap. The CDR3 sequence is 15 residues long. The germline CDR1 and CDR2 sequences are SGHTA and FQGNSA. The CDR3 reads CASSQKDRNTDTQYF. CDR3 DNA: TGTGCCAGCAGCCAGAAGGACAGAAACACAGATACGCAGTATTTT.

The chain links TRBV7-3 to TRBJ2-2, with 9 positions matching TRBD1. CDR1 and CDR2 (germline): SGHTA, FQGTGA. Trimming removed 2 bases from V and 5 bases from J; junction bases left unmatched: 6. The CDR3 contains 16 residues. The CDR3 region has the DNA TGTGCCAGCAGCTTACGCGCACAGGGGGCAACCGGGGAGCTGTTTTTT. Translating it yields CASSLRAQGATGELFF.

This clone was seen a handful of times. This chain uses TRBV7-2 with TRBJ2-7, with a weak D call TRBD2 (7 bases). The germline gives CDR1 SGHTA, CDR2 FQGNSA. V dropped 1 base and J dropped 4 bases, with 23 bases sitting between them. CDR3 size: 18 residues. CDR3 region: CASSLVAGGGPILYEQYF. CDR3 in DNA: TGTGCCAGCAGCTTAGTGGCCGGCGGGGGCCCTATTTTATACGAGCAGTACTTC. The complete variable domain, with remaining parts taken from reference TRBV7-2 and TRBJ2-7, reads GAGVSQSPSNKVTEKGKDVELRCDPISGHTALYWYRQSLGQGLEFLIYFQGNSAPDKSGLPSDRFSAERTGGSVSTLTIQRTQQEDSAVYLCASSLVAGGGPILYEQYFGPGTRLTVT.

The rearrangement joins TRBV9 to TRBJ1-2; the D gene is possibly TRBD1 (6 bases). In germline, CDR1 is SGDLS, CDR2 YYNGEE. This CDR3 is built from 18 residues. Trimming stripped 2 bases from V and 3 bases from J, with 23 bases between. The CDR3 region is CASSVKQGMGVSHYGYTF. CDR3 coding DNA: TGTGCCAGCAGCGTCAAACAGGGTATGGGGGTTTCGCACTATGGCTACACCTTC. Looking up the rest from reference TRBV9 and TRBJ1-2 gives the full variable domain: DSGVTQTPKHLITATGQRVTLRCSPRSGDLSVYWYQQSLDQGLQFLIQYYNGEERAKGNILERFSAQQFPDLHSELNLSSLELGDSALYFCASSVKQGMGVSHYGYTFGSGTRLTVV.

The chain links TRBV18 to TRBJ2-7, with D tentatively TRBD2 (5 bases). Trimming took 3 bases from V and 0 from J, leaving 9 bases between them. CDR1 is KGHSH and CDR2 is LQKENI in the germline V gene. This CDR3 has 14 amino acids. CDR3 region: CASSPRGFSYEQYF. The CDR3 DNA follows: TGTGCCAGCTCACCCCGGGGATTCTCCTACGAGCAGTACTTC.

This chain joins TRBV27 and TRBJ2-5, with a possible D match to TRBD1 (6 bases). V was shortened by 1 base and J by 2 bases, with 17 bases between the two germline ends. The CDR3 runs to 17 residues. In germline, CDR1 is MNHEY, CDR2 SMNVEV (reference sequence). CDR3 region: CASSLWGQGTLQETQYF. CDR3 DNA: TGTGCCAGCAGTTTATGGGGGCAGGGGACCTTACAAGAGACCCAGTACTTC.

Comments on this clone: The junction departs from the called germline gene at one end, perhaps through a read error. The chain carries TRBV7-2 and TRBJ2-1; the D gene is possibly TRBD2 (7 bases). The CDR3 runs to 14 residues. Germline V gene data show CDR1 as SGHTA and CDR2 as FQGNSA. The CDR3 loop is CASSLAGGPNKQFF. CDR3 in DNA: TGTGCCAGCAGCTTAGCGGGGGGGCCCAATAAGCAGTTCTTC.

This chain joins TRBV30 and TRBJ2-2; D unresolved. CDR1 and CDR2 from the germline V gene are GTSNPN and SVGIG (reference sequence). The length of the CDR3 is 14 residues. The V gene lost 4 bases and the J gene lost 0 bases, with 9 bases spanning the gap. CDR3 nucleotide sequence: TGTGCCTGGACCCAGTCCGCGAACACCGGGGAGCTGTTTTTT. Amino acid sequence: CAWTQSANTGELFF.

The chain links TRBV19 to TRBJ2-1; 7 bases are a match to TRBD2. Germline CDR1 is LNHDA and CDR2 is SQIVND (reference sequence). V lost 4 bases and J lost 4; bases outside the gene matches: 7. The CDR3 covers 15 residues. The CDR3 reads CASSNRDYLYNEQFF. CDR3 DNA sequence: TGTGCCAGTAGTAACCGGGACTACCTGTACAATGAGCAGTTCTTC.

The chain links TRBV7-8 to TRBJ1-2; D possibly corresponds to TRBD1 (6 bases). V lost 4 bases, J lost 0 bases, and 15 bases lay in between. The length of the CDR3 is 16 residues. CDR1 and CDR2 (germline): SGHVS, FQNEAQ. This CDR3 reads CASSSRRQVSNYGYTF. CDR3 sequence (DNA): TGTGCCAGCAGCTCAAGAAGACAGGTTTCTAACTATGGCTACACCTTC.

This chain uses TRBV14 with TRBJ2-7, with 7 bases lining up with TRBD1. The CDR3 loop spans 14 amino acids. J gave up 5 bases and V 4 bases, and 8 bases lay outside the gene matches. CDR1 is SGHDN, CDR2 FVKESK, per germline. The CDR3 bases are TGTGCCAGCAGCCGAAGACAGGGATTCGACGAGCAGTACTTC. Translated: CASSRRQGFDEQYF.

J is TRBJ1-4 and V is TRBV7-8; 8 bases are shared with TRBD1. This CDR3 is built from 15 residues. V dropped 5 bases and J dropped 5; count of bases not matched to a gene: 7. Looked up from germline, CDR1 is SGHVS and CDR2 is FQNEAQ. This chain's CDR3 is CASSRRNRGNEKLFF. In DNA, the CDR3 is TGTGCCAGCAGCCGACGGAACAGGGGGAATGAAAAACTGTTTTTT.